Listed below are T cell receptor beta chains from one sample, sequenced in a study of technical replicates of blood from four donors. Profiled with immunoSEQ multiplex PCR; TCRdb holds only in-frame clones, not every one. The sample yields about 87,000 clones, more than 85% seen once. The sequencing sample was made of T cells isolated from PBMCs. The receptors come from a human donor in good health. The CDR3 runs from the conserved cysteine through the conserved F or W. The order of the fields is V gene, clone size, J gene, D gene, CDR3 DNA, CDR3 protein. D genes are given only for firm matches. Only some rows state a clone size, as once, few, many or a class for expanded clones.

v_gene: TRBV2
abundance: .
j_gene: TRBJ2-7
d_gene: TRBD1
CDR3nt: TGTGCCAGCAACGGAAACAGGGGCCCCTACGAGCAGTACTTC
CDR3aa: CASNGNRGPYEQYF

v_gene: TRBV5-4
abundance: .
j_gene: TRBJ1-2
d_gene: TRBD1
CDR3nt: TGTGCCAGCAGTCCGTCCGGGACAGGGGGCTATGGCTACACCTTC
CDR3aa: CASSPSGTGGYGYTF

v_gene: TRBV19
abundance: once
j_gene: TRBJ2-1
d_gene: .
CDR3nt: TGTGCCAGTAGTATCTTTGACTTCCGCTCCTACAATGAGCAGTTCTTC
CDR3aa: CASSIFDFRSYNEQFF

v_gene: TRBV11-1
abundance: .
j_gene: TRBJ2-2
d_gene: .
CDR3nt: TGTGCCAGCAGCTCTAGTCGGAACACCGGGGAGCTGTTTTTT
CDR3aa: CASSSSRNTGELFF

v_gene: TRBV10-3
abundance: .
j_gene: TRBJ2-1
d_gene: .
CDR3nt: TGTGCCATCAGCGGGTGGGGGGTGCAGTTCTTC
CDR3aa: CAISGWGVQFF

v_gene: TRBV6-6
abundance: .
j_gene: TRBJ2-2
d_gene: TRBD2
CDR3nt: TGTGCCAGCAGTTACTCGGGAGGGAGGAACACCGGGGAGCTGTTTTTT
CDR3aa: CASSYSGGRNTGELFF

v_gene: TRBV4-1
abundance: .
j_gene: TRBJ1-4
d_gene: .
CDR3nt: TGCGCCAGCAGCCAAGTTGAGTGGACTAATGAAAAACTGTTTTTT
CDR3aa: CASSQVEWTNEKLFF

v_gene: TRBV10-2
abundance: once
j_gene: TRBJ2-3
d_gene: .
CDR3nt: TGCGCCAGCAGTGAGAACCTAGCTAGCACAGATACGCAGTATTTT
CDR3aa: CASSENLASTDTQYF

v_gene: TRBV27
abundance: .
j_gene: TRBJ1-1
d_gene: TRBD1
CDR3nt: TGTGCCAGCAGTTCAGGGGGCGAAGCTTTCTTT
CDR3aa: CASSSGGEAFF

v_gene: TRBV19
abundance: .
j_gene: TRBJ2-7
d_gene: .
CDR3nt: TGTGCCAGTAGGCCAGGAACCTTCCCCTACGAGCAGTACTTC
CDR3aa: CASRPGTFPYEQYF

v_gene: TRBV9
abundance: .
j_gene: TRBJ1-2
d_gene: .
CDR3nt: TGTGCCAGCAGCGTCCACAGTGCGAACTATGGCTACACCTTC
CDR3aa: CASSVHSANYGYTF

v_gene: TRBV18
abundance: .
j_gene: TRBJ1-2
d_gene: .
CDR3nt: TGTGCCAGCTCAGAGTCAGCGCAAATTAATGGCTACACCTTC
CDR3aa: CASSESAQINGYTF

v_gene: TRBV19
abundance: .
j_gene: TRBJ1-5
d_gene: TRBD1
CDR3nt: TGTGCCAGTACCACGACAGGGTATCAGCCCCAGCATTTT
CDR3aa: CASTTTGYQPQHF

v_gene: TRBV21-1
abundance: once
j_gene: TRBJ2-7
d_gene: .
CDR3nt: TGTGCCAGCAGCAAAGGGAGGGACTTGTCTCCCTACGAGCAGTACTTC
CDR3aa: CASSKGRDLSPYEQYF

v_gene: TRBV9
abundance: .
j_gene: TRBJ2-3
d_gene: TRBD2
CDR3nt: TGTGCCAGCAGCATCACCGGGACTAGGCCCACAGATACGCAGTATTTT
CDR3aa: CASSITGTRPTDTQYF

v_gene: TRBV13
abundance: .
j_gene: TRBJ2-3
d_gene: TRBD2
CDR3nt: TGTGCCAGCAGCCCTGGGACTAGCGGGGGCCTTACAGATACGCAGTATTTT
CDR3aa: CASSPGTSGGLTDTQYF

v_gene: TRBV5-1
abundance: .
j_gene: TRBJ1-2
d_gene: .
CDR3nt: TGCGCCAGCAGGGACACCGCGAACTATGGCTACACCTTC
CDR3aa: CASRDTANYGYTF

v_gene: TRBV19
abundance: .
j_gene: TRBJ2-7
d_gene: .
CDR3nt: TGTGCCAGTAGTACTACAGGTGTTTACGAGCAGTACTTC
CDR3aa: CASSTTGVYEQYF

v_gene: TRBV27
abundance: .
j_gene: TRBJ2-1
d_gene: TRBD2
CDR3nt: TGTGCCAGCAGTTGGACTAGCTCAACCTCCTACAATGAGCAGTTCTTC
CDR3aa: CASSWTSSTSYNEQFF

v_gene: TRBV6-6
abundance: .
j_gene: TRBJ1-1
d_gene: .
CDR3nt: TGTGCCAGCAGTTACTCGACAGTGAACACTGAAGCTTTCTTT
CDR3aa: CASSYSTVNTEAFF

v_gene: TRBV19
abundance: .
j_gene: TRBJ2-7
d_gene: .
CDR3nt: TGTGCCAGAGACAGACTTTACGAGCAGTACTTC
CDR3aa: CARDRLYEQYF

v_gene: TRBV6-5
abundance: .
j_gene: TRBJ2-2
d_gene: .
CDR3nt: TGTGCCAGCAGTTACGGACAGACCGGGGAGCTGTTTTTT
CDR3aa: CASSYGQTGELFF

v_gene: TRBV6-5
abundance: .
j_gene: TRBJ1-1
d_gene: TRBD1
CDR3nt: TGTGCCAGCAGAACAAACAGGGGAACTTTCTTT
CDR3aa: CASRTNRGTFF

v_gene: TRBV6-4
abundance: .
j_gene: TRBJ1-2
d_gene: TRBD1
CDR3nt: TGTGCCAGCAGTCGGACAGGGACAAATGGCTACACCTTC
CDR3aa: CASSRTGTNGYTF

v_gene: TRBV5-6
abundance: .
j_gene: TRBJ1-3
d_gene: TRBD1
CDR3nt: TGTGCCAGCAGCTTACCTACAGGGGTGTATGGAAACACCATATATTTT
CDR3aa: CASSLPTGVYGNTIYF

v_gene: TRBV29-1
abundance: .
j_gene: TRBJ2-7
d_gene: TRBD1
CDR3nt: TGCAGCGTTGAAGCCCGGGACAGGGCGAGCGAGCAGTACTTC
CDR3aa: CSVEARDRASEQYF

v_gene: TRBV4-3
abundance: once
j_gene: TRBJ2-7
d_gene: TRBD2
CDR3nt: TGCGCCAGCAGCCAAGCCGCCCCTAGCGGGACCTTCTTTTCCTACGAGCAGTACTTC
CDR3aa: CASSQAAPSGTFFSYEQYF

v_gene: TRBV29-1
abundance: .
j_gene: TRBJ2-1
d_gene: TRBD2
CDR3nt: TGCAGCGTTGGAACTAGCGGAAGCTCCTACAATGAGCAGTTCTTC
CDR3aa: CSVGTSGSSYNEQFF